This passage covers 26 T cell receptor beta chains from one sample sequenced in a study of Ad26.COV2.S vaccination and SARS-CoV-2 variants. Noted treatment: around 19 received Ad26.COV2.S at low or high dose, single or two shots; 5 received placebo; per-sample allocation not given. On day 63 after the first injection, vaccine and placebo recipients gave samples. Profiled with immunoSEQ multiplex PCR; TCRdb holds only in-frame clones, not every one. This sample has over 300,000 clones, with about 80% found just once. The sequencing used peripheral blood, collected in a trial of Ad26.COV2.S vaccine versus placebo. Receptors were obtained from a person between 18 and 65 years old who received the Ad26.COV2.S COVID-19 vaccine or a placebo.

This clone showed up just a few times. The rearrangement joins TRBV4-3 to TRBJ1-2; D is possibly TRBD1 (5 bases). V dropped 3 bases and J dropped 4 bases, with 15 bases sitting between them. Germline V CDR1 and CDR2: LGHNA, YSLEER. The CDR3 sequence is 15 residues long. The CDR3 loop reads CASSQSQGGRYGYTF. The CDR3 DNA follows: TGCGCCAGCAGCCAGTCGCAGGGCGGTCGCTATGGCTACACCTTC.

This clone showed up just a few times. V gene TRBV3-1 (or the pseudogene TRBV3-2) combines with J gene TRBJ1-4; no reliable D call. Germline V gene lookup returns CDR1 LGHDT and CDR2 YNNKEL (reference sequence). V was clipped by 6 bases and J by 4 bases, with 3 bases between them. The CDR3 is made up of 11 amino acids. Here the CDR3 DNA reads TGTGCCAGCAGAGGTAATGAAAAACTGTTTTTT. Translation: CASRGNEKLFF.

The CDR3 here is CARSAGVGQHPDTQYF. The CDR3 DNA is TGTGCCAGAAGCGCTGGGGTGGGACAGCATCCAGATACGCAGTATTTT. V is TRBV5-3 and J is TRBJ2-3; TRBD1 matches 7 bases. TRBV5-3 is an ORF, with its function uncertain. V lost 4 bases, J lost 4 bases, and 12 bases stayed unmatched. The CDR3 is 16 amino acids.

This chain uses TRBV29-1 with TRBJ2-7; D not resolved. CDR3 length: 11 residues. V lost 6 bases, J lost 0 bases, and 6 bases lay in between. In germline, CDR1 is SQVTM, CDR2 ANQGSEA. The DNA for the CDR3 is TGCAGCGTGGCGAGCTCCTACGAGCAGTACTTC. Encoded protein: CSVASSYEQYF.

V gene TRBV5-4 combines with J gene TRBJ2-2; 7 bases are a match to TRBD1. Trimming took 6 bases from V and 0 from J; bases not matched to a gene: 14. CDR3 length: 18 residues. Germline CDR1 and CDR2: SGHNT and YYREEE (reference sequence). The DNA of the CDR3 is TGTGCCAGCACCATTGGGCGAGGGGGCAGCACGAACACCGGGGAGCTGTTTTTT. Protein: CASTIGRGGSTNTGELFF. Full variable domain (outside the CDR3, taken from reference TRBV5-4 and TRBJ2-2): ETGVTQSPTHLIKTRGQQVTLRCSSQSGHNTVSWYQQALGQGPQFIFQYYREEENGRGNFPPRFSGLQFPNYSSELNVNALELDDSALYLCASTIGRGGSTNTGELFFGEGSRLTVL.

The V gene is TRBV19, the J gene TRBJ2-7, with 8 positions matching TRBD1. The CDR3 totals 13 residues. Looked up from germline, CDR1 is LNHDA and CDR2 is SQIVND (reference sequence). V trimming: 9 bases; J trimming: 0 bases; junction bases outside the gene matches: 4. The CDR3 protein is CASRQGSSYEQYF. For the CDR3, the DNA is TGTGCCAGCAGACAGGGGAGCTCCTACGAGCAGTACTTC.

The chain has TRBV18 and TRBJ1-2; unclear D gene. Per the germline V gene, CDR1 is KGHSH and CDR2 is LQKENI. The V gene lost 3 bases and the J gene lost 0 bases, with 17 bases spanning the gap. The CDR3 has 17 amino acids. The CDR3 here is CASSPPGRDGANYGYTF. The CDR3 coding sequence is TGTGCCAGCTCACCTCCAGGACGAGACGGTGCTAACTATGGCTACACCTTC.

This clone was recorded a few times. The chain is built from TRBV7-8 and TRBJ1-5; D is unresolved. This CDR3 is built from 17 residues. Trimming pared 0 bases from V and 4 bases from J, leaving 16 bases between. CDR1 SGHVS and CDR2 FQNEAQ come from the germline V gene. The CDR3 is CASSLAQVGERNQPQHF. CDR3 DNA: TGTGCCAGCAGCTTAGCGCAGGTCGGGGAGAGGAATCAGCCCCAGCATTTT.

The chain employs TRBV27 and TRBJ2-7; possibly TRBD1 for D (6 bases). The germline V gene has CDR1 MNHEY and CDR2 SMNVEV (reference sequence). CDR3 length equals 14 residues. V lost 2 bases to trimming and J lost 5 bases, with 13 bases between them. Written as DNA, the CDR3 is TGTGCCAGCAGTTTAGGGGGCGTAGGAAACGAGCAGTACTTC. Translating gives CASSLGGVGNEQYF.

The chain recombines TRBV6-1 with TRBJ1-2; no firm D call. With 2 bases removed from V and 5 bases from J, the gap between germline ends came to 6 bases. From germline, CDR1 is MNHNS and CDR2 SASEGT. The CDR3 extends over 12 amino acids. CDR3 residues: CASSENSYGYTF. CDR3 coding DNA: TGTGCCAGCAGTGAAAACAGTTATGGCTACACCTTC.

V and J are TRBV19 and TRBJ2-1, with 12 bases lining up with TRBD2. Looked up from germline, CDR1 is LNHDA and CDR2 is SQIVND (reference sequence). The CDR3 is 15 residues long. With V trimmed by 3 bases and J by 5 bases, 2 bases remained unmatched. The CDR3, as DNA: TGTGCCAGTAGTATTCTAGCGGGAGGGGACAATGAGCAGTTCTTC. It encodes CASSILAGGDNEQFF.

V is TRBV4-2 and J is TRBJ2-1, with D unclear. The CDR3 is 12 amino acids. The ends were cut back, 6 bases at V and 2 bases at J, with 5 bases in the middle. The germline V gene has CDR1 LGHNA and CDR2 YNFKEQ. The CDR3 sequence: CASSPTYNEQFF. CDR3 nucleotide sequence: TGTGCCAGCAGTCCTACCTACAATGAGCAGTTCTTC.

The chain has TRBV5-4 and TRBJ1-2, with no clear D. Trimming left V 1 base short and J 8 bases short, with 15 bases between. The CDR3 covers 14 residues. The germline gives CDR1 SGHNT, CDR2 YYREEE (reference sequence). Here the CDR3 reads CASSLLGTTYGYTF. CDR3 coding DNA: TGTGCCAGCAGCTTGTTAGGCACCACCTACGGCTACACCTTC.

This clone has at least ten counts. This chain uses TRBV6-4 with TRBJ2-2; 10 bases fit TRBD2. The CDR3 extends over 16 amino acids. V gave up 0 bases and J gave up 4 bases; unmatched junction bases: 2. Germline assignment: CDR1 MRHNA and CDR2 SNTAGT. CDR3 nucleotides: TGTGCCAGCAGTGACTCGAGCGGGGGGGCCACCGGGGAGCTGTTTTTT. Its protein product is CASSDSSGGATGELFF.

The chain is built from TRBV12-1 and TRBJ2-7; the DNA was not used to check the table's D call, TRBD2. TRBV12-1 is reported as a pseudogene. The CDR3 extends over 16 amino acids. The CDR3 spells CASSFLAAGGVVGEYF. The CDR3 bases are TGTGCCAGCAGCTTTCTGGCGGCCGGAGGGGTGGTGGGAGAGTACTTC.

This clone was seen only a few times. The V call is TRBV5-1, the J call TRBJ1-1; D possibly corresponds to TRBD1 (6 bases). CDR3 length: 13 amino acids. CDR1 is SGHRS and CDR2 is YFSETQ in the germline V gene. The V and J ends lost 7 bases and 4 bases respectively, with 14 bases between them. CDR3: CASEDSYSTEAFF. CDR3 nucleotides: TGCGCCAGCGAGGACAGCTATTCCACTGAAGCTTTCTTT.

CDR3 bases: TGTGCCAGCAGCAGGGTTGGACTAGCGACAGATACGCAGTATTTT. Translating it yields CASSRVGLATDTQYF. The rearrangement joins TRBV3-1 (or the pseudogene TRBV3-2) to TRBJ2-3, with 9 bases fitting TRBD2. J gave up 3 bases and V 5 bases, and 6 bases lay outside the gene matches. The CDR3 is 15 residues long. Germline assignment: CDR1 LGHDT and CDR2 YNNKEL (reference sequence).

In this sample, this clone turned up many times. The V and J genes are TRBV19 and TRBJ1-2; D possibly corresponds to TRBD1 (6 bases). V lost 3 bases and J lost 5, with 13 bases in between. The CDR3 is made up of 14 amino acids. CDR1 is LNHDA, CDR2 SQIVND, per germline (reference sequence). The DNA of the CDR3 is TGTGCCAGTAGTATGGGGGGCGGCGAATATGGCTACACCTTC. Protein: CASSMGGGEYGYTF.

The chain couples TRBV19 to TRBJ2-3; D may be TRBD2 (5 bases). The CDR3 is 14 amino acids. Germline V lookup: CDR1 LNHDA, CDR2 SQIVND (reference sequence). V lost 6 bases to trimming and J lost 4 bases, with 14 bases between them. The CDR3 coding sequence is TGTGCCAGTAGCCCCGGGGAGTGGCCAGATACGCAGTATTTT. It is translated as CASSPGEWPDTQYF. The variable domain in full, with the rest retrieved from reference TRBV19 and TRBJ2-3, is DGGITQSPKYLFRKEGQNVTLSCEQNLNHDAMYWYRQDPGQGLRLIYYSQIVNDFQKGDIAEGYSVSREKKESFPLTVTSAQKNPTAFYLCASSPGEWPDTQYFGPGTRLTVL.

In nucleotides, the CDR3 is TGTGCCAGCAGTGGGATCGGACAGGGTTACTCCTACGAGCAGTACTTC. Protein product: CASSGIGQGYSYEQYF. The chain employs TRBV6-1 and TRBJ2-7, with 8 bases that match TRBD1. V gave up 4 bases and J gave up 0 bases; unmatched junction bases: 8. The CDR3 loop spans 16 amino acids. Germline V gives CDR1 MNHNS, CDR2 SASEGT.

The CDR3 DNA reads TGTGCCAGCAGTCTCCAAGCTGGAAACACCATATATTTT. Amino acid sequence: CASSLQAGNTIYF. The chain carries TRBV7-9 and TRBJ1-3; D unclear. The CDR3 covers 13 residues. CDR1 is SEHNR, CDR2 FQNEAQ, per germline (reference sequence). Trimming took 6 bases from V and 2 from J, leaving 8 bases between them.

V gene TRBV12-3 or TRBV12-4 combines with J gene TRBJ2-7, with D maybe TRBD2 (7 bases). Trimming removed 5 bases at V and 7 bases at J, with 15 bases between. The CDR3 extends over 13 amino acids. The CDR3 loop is CASSPRGAWEQYF. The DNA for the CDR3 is TGTGCCAGCAGTCCCCGGGGGGCGTGGGAGCAGTACTTC.

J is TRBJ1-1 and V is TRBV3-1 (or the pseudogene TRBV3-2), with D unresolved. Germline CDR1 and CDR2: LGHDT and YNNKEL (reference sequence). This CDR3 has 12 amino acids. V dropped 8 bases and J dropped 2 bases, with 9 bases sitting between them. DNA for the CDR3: TGTGCCAGCGGCTCCTCAAACACTGAAGCTTTCTTT. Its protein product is CASGSSNTEAFF.

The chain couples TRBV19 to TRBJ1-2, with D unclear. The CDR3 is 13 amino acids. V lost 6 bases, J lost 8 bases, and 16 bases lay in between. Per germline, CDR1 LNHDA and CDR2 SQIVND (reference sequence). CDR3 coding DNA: TGTGCCAGTAGGGTCGAAGGCCGACGGGGCTACACCTTC. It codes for CASRVEGRRGYTF. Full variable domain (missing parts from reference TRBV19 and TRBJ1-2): DGGITQSPKYLFRKEGQNVTLSCEQNLNHDAMYWYRQDPGQGLRLIYYSQIVNDFQKGDIAEGYSVSREKKESFPLTVTSAQKNPTAFYLCASRVEGRRGYTFGSGTRLTVV.

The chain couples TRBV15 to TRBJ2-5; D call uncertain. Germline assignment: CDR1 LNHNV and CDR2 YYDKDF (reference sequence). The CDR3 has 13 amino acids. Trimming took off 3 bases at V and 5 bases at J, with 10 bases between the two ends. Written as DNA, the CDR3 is TGTGCCACCAGCAGGGCTCTAAAGGAGACCCAGTACTTC. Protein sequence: CATSRALKETQYF.

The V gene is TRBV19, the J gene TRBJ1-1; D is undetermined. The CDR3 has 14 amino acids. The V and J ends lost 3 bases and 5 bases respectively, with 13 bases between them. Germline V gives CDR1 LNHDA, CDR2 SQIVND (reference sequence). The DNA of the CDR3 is TGTGCCAGTAGTATCACGAGGGAGAGAACTGAAGCTTTCTTT. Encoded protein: CASSITRERTEAFF.